These 11 T cell receptor beta chains came from one sample sequenced in a study of blood T cell repertoires in COVID-19. TCRdb's table, derived via immunoSEQ multiplex PCR, lists solely in-frame clones and lacks some. The sample includes about 190,000 clones, approximately 79% seen only once; the top ten take 17%. Sequencing input: peripheral blood. These receptors all stem from a man between 60 and 75 years old with active or convalescent COVID-19.

This clone was picked up one time. V and J are TRBV27 and TRBJ2-7; 10 nucleotides line up with TRBD1. Germline V lookup: CDR1 MNHEY, CDR2 SMNVEV (reference sequence). V was pared by 4 bases and J by 3 bases, with 9 bases of the junction left unmatched. The CDR3 loop spans 16 amino acids. The CDR3 DNA reads TGTGCCAGCAGTTCTGATTCCGGGACAGGGGACTACGAGCAGTACTTC. Protein: CASSSDSGTGDYEQYF.

V is TRBV7-2 and J is TRBJ1-1; D perhaps matches TRBD1 (6 bases). Trimming pared 5 bases from V and 3 bases from J, leaving 16 bases between. From germline, CDR1 is SGHTA and CDR2 FQGNSA. The CDR3 has 15 residues. The CDR3 reads CASSVTGTRYTEAFF. DNA of the CDR3: TGTGCCAGCAGCGTTACCGGGACAAGGTACACTGAAGCTTTCTTT.

This chain uses TRBV14 with TRBJ1-1; possible D gene TRBD1, 6 bases. The germline CDR1 and CDR2 sequences are SGHDN and FVKESK. The CDR3 is 13 residues long. Trimming pared 4 bases from V and 8 bases from J, leaving 14 bases between. In nucleotides, the CDR3 is TGTGCCAGCAGCCTCATACAGGGTTCCGAAGCTTTCTTT. Translated, it gives CASSLIQGSEAFF.

CDR3 in amino acids: CASSSDRGSEKLFF. CDR3 DNA sequence: TGCGCCAGCAGCTCCGACAGGGGGAGTGAAAAACTGTTTTTT. The rearrangement joins TRBV5-1 to TRBJ1-4; 9 positions match TRBD1. Germline V gene sequence: CDR1 SGHRS, CDR2 YFSETQ. After removal of 3 bases from V and 7 bases from J, the junction contained 4 bases not matched to a gene. The CDR3 spans 14 residues.

This chain links TRBV7-2 with TRBJ1-2; possible D gene TRBD1, 5 bases. The ends were cut back, 2 bases at V and 0 bases at J, with 19 bases in the middle. The CDR3 consists of 18 residues. Germline CDR1 reads SGHTA; CDR2 reads FQGNSA. The CDR3 reads CASSLRLSRALANYGYTF. Written as DNA, the CDR3 is TGTGCCAGCAGCTTAAGGTTGAGCAGGGCCTTAGCTAACTATGGCTACACCTTC.

The gene calls are TRBV19 and TRBJ2-5, with TRBD2 matching over 7 bases. CDR1 LNHDA and CDR2 SQIVND come from the germline V gene (reference sequence). With V trimmed by 3 bases and J by 5 bases, 9 bases remained unmatched. The CDR3 has 15 residues. This CDR3 reads CASSMAAGAGETQYF. The CDR3 DNA sequence: TGTGCCAGTAGTATGGCGGCGGGAGCGGGGGAGACCCAGTACTTC.

The J gene is TRBJ2-7, the V gene TRBV20-1; the match to TRBD2 covers 12 bases. The germline V gene encodes CDR1 DFQATT and CDR2 SNEGSKA (reference sequence). The V gene end was trimmed by 3 bases and the J gene end by 7 bases; junction bases not matched to a gene: 7. The CDR3 has 14 residues. CDR3 bases: TGCAGTGCTAGTGCTAGCGGGAGGGATGGGGAGCAGTACTTC. This sequence encodes CSASASGRDGEQYF.

The chain links TRBV24-1 to TRBJ2-1; 12 bases map to TRBD2. Germline CDR1 reads KGHDR; CDR2 reads SFDVKD. Trimming at V came to 5 bases and at J to 0 bases, leaving 7 bases not matched to a gene. CDR3 length: 18 residues. As DNA, the CDR3 is TGTGCCACCAGTGGGACTAGCGGGACGTCGAGCTCCTACAATGAGCAGTTCTTC. Its translation is CATSGTSGTSSSYNEQFF.

This chain joins TRBV27 and TRBJ2-7, with unresolved D. V lost 8 bases and J lost 13, with 9 bases in between. The CDR3 is 8 amino acids. Looked up from germline, CDR1 is MNHEY and CDR2 is SMNVEV (reference sequence). CDR3 coding DNA: TGTGCCAGCCCCCCGTCTTACTTC. Protein product: CASPPSYF.

The V call is TRBV9, the J call TRBJ1-4; TRBD1 might be the D (5 bases). Germline V gene data show CDR1 as SGDLS and CDR2 as YYNGEE. The CDR3 is made up of 15 amino acids. V lost 4 bases and J 3 bases, leaving 13 bases between the germline ends. DNA of the CDR3: TGTGCCAGCAGCCCTCCGGGACTCTCTAATGAAAAACTGTTTTTT. It is translated as CASSPPGLSNEKLFF.

The J gene is TRBJ1-1, the V gene TRBV4-3; D perhaps matches TRBD1 (5 bases). Germline CDR1 and CDR2: LGHNA and YSLEER. This CDR3 is 14 amino acids long. The V end was cut by 0 bases, the J end by 5 bases, with 10 bases between. CDR3 region: CASSQEGGETEAFF. Here the CDR3 DNA reads TGCGCCAGCAGCCAAGAGGGGGGAGAAACTGAAGCTTTCTTT.